The 29 T cell receptor beta chains below were found in one sample sequenced in a study of T cells expressing NK-cell markers. Reanalyzing the 5' RACE reads, TCRdb keeps one entry per CDR3 protein, without DNA. This listing includes 550,000 or so distinct CDR3 sequences. Sequencing input: blood T cells: a sorted CD56 or NKG2C T cell subset, CD4+ or CD8+ T cells, or bulk PBMC T cells (not recorded which). These receptor sequences come from a man between 18 and 35 years old in good health.

This chain joins TRBV5-1 and TRBJ2-3. This CDR3 contains 15 residues. The germline V gene has CDR1 SGHRS and CDR2 YFSETQ. The CDR3 spells CASSRNRTSTDTQYF.

The chain employs TRBV20-1 and TRBJ2-4; TCRdb selects TRBD1, and the lack of DNA leaves this call unchecked. This CDR3 contains 15 residues. Germline V gene data show CDR1 as DFQATT and CDR2 as SNEGSKA (reference sequence). The CDR3 sequence: CSAQEQGISKNIQYF.

J is TRBJ2-4 and V is TRBV25-1; without DNA, the TCRdb call of TRBD2 cannot be checked. The CDR3 covers 13 residues. Per germline, CDR1 MGHDK and CDR2 SYGVNS. CDR3 loop: CASSELLEEIQYF.

The rearrangement uses TRBV12-3 or TRBV12-4 and TRBJ1-5; checking the TCRdb D call of TRBD1 is not possible without DNA. The CDR3 is made up of 14 amino acids. The CDR3 sequence is CASRGMGRDQPQHF.

CDR3 amino acids: CASSEVGQTAYEQYF. The genes are TRBV2 and TRBJ2-7; without DNA, the TCRdb call of TRBD1 cannot be checked. CDR1 and CDR2 from the germline V gene are SNHLY and FYNNEI. This CDR3 spans 15 amino acids.

This chain joins TRBV9 and TRBJ2-2. Germline V gene sequence: CDR1 SGDLS, CDR2 YYNGEE. The CDR3 loop spans 14 amino acids. CDR3 region: CASSVGDFTGELFF.

The rearrangement uses TRBV5-1 and TRBJ2-1. The CDR3 spans 14 residues. CDR1 and CDR2 from the germline V gene are SGHRS and YFSETQ. The CDR3 sequence is CASSLDRGFNEQFF.

This chain connects TRBV7-9 to TRBJ2-7; TCRdb outputs TRBD1, but without DNA this stays unchecked. The length of the CDR3 is 15 residues. Germline CDR1 and CDR2: SEHNR and FQNEAQ (reference sequence). The chain's CDR3 is CASSPGTGAAYEQYF.

The chain joins TRBV12-3 or TRBV12-4 to TRBJ2-1. CDR3 size: 15 residues. CDR3: CASTQIRAPYNEQFF.

The rearrangement links TRBV10-3 to TRBJ2-1. This CDR3 has 16 residues. Germline V gene data show CDR1 as ENHRY and CDR2 as SYGVKD. The CDR3 sequence: CAISEGLTASYNEQFF.

The rearrangement links TRBV11-3 to TRBJ2-5; the TCRdb call, TRBD2, lacks DNA for checking. Per germline, CDR1 SGHNT and CDR2 YENEEA. The CDR3 sequence is 14 residues long. The CDR3 protein is CASSPAELSGTQYF.

The chain combines TRBV20-1 with TRBJ2-7; TCRdb selects TRBD1, and the lack of DNA leaves this call unchecked. The CDR3 runs 14 residues. Germline V CDR1 and CDR2: DFQATT, SNEGSKA (reference sequence). This CDR3 is CSARVPVLPDEQYF.

The chain couples TRBV12-3 or TRBV12-4 to TRBJ2-7; TCRdb indicates TRBD1, and absent DNA this call remains unverified. The CDR3 contains 13 residues. The CDR3 sequence: CASRGSGSYEQYF.

The rearrangement joins TRBV10-2 to TRBJ1-2; the D gene TCRdb calls, TRBD1, cannot be checked with no DNA. This CDR3 has 16 residues. CDR1 and CDR2 from the germline V gene are WSHSY and SAAADI. CDR3 protein: CASSEGSGTGDSGYTF.

This rearrangement joins TRBV20-1 to TRBJ2-7. The germline gives CDR1 DFQATT, CDR2 SNEGSKA (reference sequence). This CDR3 has 14 residues. CDR3 protein: CSARVFGNSYEQYF.

The chain couples TRBV7-2 to TRBJ2-1; the D gene TCRdb calls, TRBD2, cannot be checked with no DNA. This CDR3 has 13 residues. Germline V gene data show CDR1 as SGHTA and CDR2 as FQGNSA. CDR3 in amino acids: CASGRATNYEQFF.

The rearrangement uses TRBV15 and TRBJ2-4; TCRdb's assignment of TRBD2 cannot be checked, as there is no DNA. This CDR3 is 15 amino acids long. Per the germline V gene, CDR1 is LNHNV and CDR2 is YYDKDF (reference sequence). The CDR3 sequence: CATSKLAVPKNIQYF.

This chain connects TRBV20-1 to TRBJ2-1; TCRdb selects TRBD2, and the lack of DNA leaves this call unchecked. CDR1 and CDR2 (germline): DFQATT, SNEGSKA (reference sequence). The CDR3 totals 18 residues. The CDR3 here is CSARDLDSPGLAYNEQFF.

This chain joins TRBV7-9 and TRBJ2-7; TCRdb picks TRBD2, but there is no DNA to check that call. The germline V gene encodes CDR1 SEHNR and CDR2 FQNEAQ (reference sequence). The CDR3 is 14 amino acids. The CDR3 loop is CASRTSGAPYEQYF.

This chain joins TRBV10-3 and TRBJ2-3; TCRdb's assignment of TRBD2 cannot be checked, as there is no DNA. CDR1 and CDR2 from the germline V gene are ENHRY and SYGVKD. The CDR3 is 15 residues long. This CDR3 is CAISGGGSSTDTQYF.

The V and J genes are TRBV29-1 and TRBJ2-5; TCRdb designates TRBD2, a call that cannot be tested without DNA. CDR1 is SQVTM, CDR2 ANQGSEA, per germline. This CDR3 spans 16 amino acids. CDR3 amino acids: CSVVPGLAGFQETQYF.

This chain connects TRBV5-5 to TRBJ2-1; TCRdb picks TRBD2, but there is no DNA to check that call. This CDR3 region has 15 residues. Germline values: CDR1 SGHKS, CDR2 YYEKEE (reference sequence). This CDR3 is CASSLGSGILNEQFF.

The rearrangement links TRBV12-3 or TRBV12-4 to TRBJ2-1; as DNA is missing, the TRBD1 call by TCRdb cannot be tested. This CDR3 has 16 residues. CDR3 loop: CASIKTWSRGFDEQFF.

The chain joins TRBV5-1 to TRBJ2-3; TCRdb indicates TRBD2, and absent DNA this call remains unverified. CDR1 and CDR2 (germline): SGHRS, YFSETQ. This CDR3 comprises 17 residues. The CDR3 loop is CASSSGLAPVGTDTQYF.

This chain uses TRBV20-1 with TRBJ1-1. The CDR3 is 13 residues long. The V gene's germline CDR1 is DFQATT and CDR2 SNEGSKA (reference sequence). Here the CDR3 reads CSAKSQVNTEAFF.

V gene TRBV4-3 combines with J gene TRBJ2-7; the TCRdb D gene call, TRBD2, has no DNA to confirm it. Per germline, CDR1 LGHNA and CDR2 YSLEER. The length of the CDR3 is 13 residues. The CDR3 region is CASSQLAGVEQYF.

This sequence joins TRBV7-9 and TRBJ1-6; TCRdb outputs TRBD1, but without DNA this stays unchecked. This CDR3 is 16 amino acids long. Per the germline V gene, CDR1 is SEHNR and CDR2 is FQNEAQ (reference sequence). The chain's CDR3 is CASSSYAGDVGSPLHF. Variable domain in full (rest from reference TRBV7-9 and TRBJ1-6): DTGVSQNPRHKITKRGQNVTFRCDPISEHNRLYWYRQTLGQGPEFLTYFQNEAQLEKSRLLSDRFSAERPKGSFSTLEIQRTEQGDSAMYLCASSSYAGDVGSPLHFGNGTRLTVT.

The chain uses TRBV5-1 and TRBJ2-2; TCRdb returns TRBD1, unconfirmable since there is no DNA. The CDR3 extends over 15 amino acids. Looked up from germline, CDR1 is SGHRS and CDR2 is YFSETQ. The CDR3 here is CASSLAGEVTGELFF. The full variable domain, in which reference TRBV5-1 and TRBJ2-2 provide the parts outside the CDR3, is KAGVTQTPRYLIKTRGQQVTLSCSPISGHRSVSWYQQTPGQGLQFLFEYFSETQRNKGNFPGRFSGRQFSNSRSEMNVSTLELGDSALYLCASSLAGEVTGELFFGEGSRLTVL.

V usage is TRBV2 and J usage is TRBJ1-5. The germline gives CDR1 SNHLY, CDR2 FYNNEI. The CDR3 totals 13 residues. The CDR3 loop is CASGRQVNQPQHF.